The 22 T cell receptor beta chains reported below all come from one sample, sequenced in a study of T cell responses to AZD1222 COVID-19 vaccine. TCRdb's copy holds only in-frame clones and misses some; the assay was immunoSEQ multiplex PCR. Of over 150,000 clones detected, 88% appear once; the ten largest clones hold around 6%. Here the sequenced sample was peripheral blood, taken on day 0 of AZD1222 vaccination. The receptors shown here come from an adult in good health.

V gene TRBV19 combines with J gene TRBJ2-1; tentatively, D is TRBD2 (6 bases). CDR1 and CDR2 (germline): LNHDA, SQIVND (reference sequence). Trimming removed 0 bases from V and 8 bases from J, with 14 bases in between. This CDR3 is 15 amino acids long. CDR3 amino acids: CASSIEPGGVYEQFF. The CDR3 DNA reads as TGTGCCAGTAGTATAGAACCGGGCGGGGTTTATGAGCAGTTCTTC.

The chain employs TRBV5-4 and TRBJ1-2, with 7 bases lining up with TRBD1. Germline V gene data show CDR1 as SGHNT and CDR2 as YYREEE (reference sequence). The CDR3 is made up of 15 amino acids. The V gene end was trimmed by 4 bases and the J gene end by 2 bases; junction bases not matched to a gene: 8. CDR3 protein: CASSLGRGQNYGYTF. The CDR3 DNA reads TGTGCCAGCAGCCTGGGTCGGGGACAGAACTATGGCTACACCTTC.

CDR3 sequence reads: CASSPGVSGELFF. CDR3 DNA sequence: TGTGCCAGCAGCCCAGGGGTCTCCGGGGAGCTGTTTTTT. The chain combines TRBV12-3 or TRBV12-4 with TRBJ2-2, with D possibly TRBD1 on 6 matching bases. The CDR3 sequence is 13 residues long. Trimming took 6 bases from V and 6 from J, leaving 11 bases between them.

This sequence joins TRBV18 and TRBJ2-5, with TRBD1 matching 9 bases. The CDR3 spans 13 residues. V trimming: 5 bases; J trimming: 5 bases; junction bases outside the gene matches: 3. Germline V gene data show CDR1 as KGHSH and CDR2 as LQKENI. The CDR3 loop is CASSWGQGETQYF. In DNA form, the CDR3 reads TGTGCCAGCTCATGGGGACAGGGTGAGACCCAGTACTTC.

V gene TRBV6-5 combines with J gene TRBJ1-5; maybe TRBD1 (6 bases). Trimming pared 2 bases from V and 2 bases from J, leaving 13 bases between. Looked up from germline, CDR1 is MNHEY and CDR2 is SVGAGI. The CDR3 runs 16 residues. In nucleotides, the CDR3 is TGTGCCAGCAGTTACGGGGGGCGAGTGGGCAATCAGCCCCAGCATTTT. It yields the protein CASSYGGRVGNQPQHF.

The genes are TRBV28 and TRBJ2-7; perhaps TRBD1 as D (6 bases). CDR1 is MDHEN, CDR2 SYDVKM, per germline. V was shortened by 4 bases and J by 0 bases, with 13 bases between the two germline ends. The CDR3 consists of 15 residues. For the CDR3, the DNA is TGTGCCAGCAGTTCCAACAGGGTTCCCTCCTACGAGCAGTACTTC. Protein: CASSSNRVPSYEQYF.

In its sample, this clone was seen a few times. V usage is TRBV10-2 and J usage is TRBJ2-7, with 13 bases lining up with TRBD2. The CDR3 consists of 15 residues. Looked up from germline, CDR1 is WSHSY and CDR2 is SAAADI. With V trimmed by 6 bases and J by 4 bases, 6 bases remained unmatched. CDR3 DNA sequence: TGCGCCAGCAGCGTAGGGACTAGCGGGACTTACGAGCAGTACTTC. Translating it yields CASSVGTSGTYEQYF.

This clone was seen just once. V and J are TRBV18 and TRBJ2-1; 7 positions agree with TRBD2. V lost 5 bases to trimming and J lost 0 bases; unmatched junction nucleotides: 4. Germline V gene data show CDR1 as KGHSH and CDR2 as LQKENI. The CDR3 runs 15 residues. The CDR3 nucleotides are TGTGCCAGCTCAATAGCGGGTGGCTCCTACAATGAGCAGTTCTTC. Amino acids: CASSIAGGSYNEQFF.

This clone was counted only a few times. This rearrangement joins TRBV27 to TRBJ1-2, with 12 bases identical to TRBD1. The CDR3 runs 16 residues. Germline lookup yields CDR1 MNHEY and CDR2 SMNVEV (reference sequence). The V gene end was trimmed by 5 bases and the J gene end by 3 bases; junction bases not matched to a gene: 7. CDR3 protein: CASSPGQGANYYGYTF. The CDR3 DNA follows: TGTGCCAGCAGTCCGGGACAGGGGGCTAATTACTATGGCTACACCTTC.

This chain uses TRBV6-5 with TRBJ1-2, with a weak D call TRBD1 (6 bases). Germline V CDR1 and CDR2: MNHEY, SVGAGI. The CDR3 sequence is 13 residues long. Deletions cut 6 bases from V and 7 bases from J, with 15 bases between. The CDR3 coding sequence is TGTGCCAGCAGCGATACAGGGTCGGGTGGCTACACCTTC. Its protein product is CASSDTGSGGYTF.

V gene TRBV30 combines with J gene TRBJ2-1, with D unresolved. Germline loops: CDR1 GTSNPN, CDR2 SVGIG (reference sequence). The CDR3 length is 12 residues. Deletions cut 2 bases from V and 6 bases from J, with 8 bases between. In DNA form, the CDR3 reads TGTGCCTGGAGTATGGACCGCAATGAGCAGTTCTTC. As protein: CAWSMDRNEQFF.

V is TRBV10-3 and J is TRBJ1-2; the match to TRBD1 covers 9 bases. This CDR3 contains 15 residues. In germline, CDR1 is ENHRY, CDR2 SYGVKD. The junction had 7 bases not matched to a gene; V was cut back by 6 bases and J by 2 bases. The CDR3 region has the DNA TGTGCCATCAGCGGCCGGGGACAGGGAAACTATGGCTACACCTTC. As protein: CAISGRGQGNYGYTF.

V and J are TRBV5-1 and TRBJ2-3, with TRBD1 identical over 7 bases. CDR3 size: 15 residues. From germline, CDR1 is SGHRS and CDR2 YFSETQ. With 0 bases clipped from V and 1 base from J, the junction kept 2 bases outside the gene matches. CDR3 nucleotide sequence: TGCGCCAGCAGCTTGGACAGGGGAGGCACAGATACGCAGTATTTT. It is translated as CASSLDRGGTDTQYF.

The gene calls are TRBV6-6 and TRBJ2-7; possibly TRBD1 or TRBD2 for D (5 bases each). V was shortened by 7 bases and J by 2 bases, with 15 bases between the two germline ends. The germline CDR1 and CDR2 sequences are MNHNY and SVGAGI (reference sequence). This CDR3 is built from 14 residues. CDR3 sequence reads: CASKKGRNAYEQYF. The CDR3 nucleotides read TGTGCCAGCAAAAAGGGACGGAATGCCTACGAGCAGTACTTC.

The chain employs TRBV28 and TRBJ1-6; D remains ambiguous. The germline V gene encodes CDR1 MDHEN and CDR2 SYDVKM. The CDR3 contains 12 residues. Trimming pared 6 bases from V and 9 bases from J, leaving 9 bases between. The CDR3 bases are TGTGCCAGCAGAGCGGGGTCTTCACCCCTCCACTTT. Its translation: CASRAGSSPLHF.

V gene TRBV27 combines with J gene TRBJ1-2, with D maybe TRBD1 (5 bases). Deletions cut 7 bases from V and 2 bases from J, with 14 bases between. This CDR3 has 14 residues. Germline V gene sequence: CDR1 MNHEY, CDR2 SMNVEV (reference sequence). CDR3 residues: CASTPSWGNYGYTF. In DNA, the CDR3 is TGTGCCAGCACCCCCTCCTGGGGGAACTATGGCTACACCTTC.

V usage is TRBV6-2 or TRBV6-3 and J usage is TRBJ1-1; no clear D gene. V lost 0 bases and J 2 bases, leaving 7 bases between the germline ends. Germline V gene sequence: CDR1 MNHEY, CDR2 SVGEGT. The CDR3 loop spans 14 amino acids. CDR3 DNA sequence: TGTGCCAGCAGTTACTCGATCCTCAACACTGAAGCTTTCTTT. Residues: CASSYSILNTEAFF.

The chain joins TRBV6-4 to TRBJ2-1; 9 bases line up with TRBD2. Per the germline V gene, CDR1 is MRHNA and CDR2 is SNTAGT. V gave up 10 bases and J gave up 8 bases; unmatched junction bases: 21. CDR3 length: 17 residues. The CDR3: CATPRDAGGPSLDEQFF. The CDR3 DNA is TGTGCCACCCCCCGCGACGCGGGAGGGCCCTCCCTCGATGAGCAGTTCTTC.

This chain joins TRBV7-9 and TRBJ2-2, with 10 bases matching TRBD1. Trimming took 4 bases from V and 7 from J; bases not matched to a gene: 12. Germline values: CDR1 SEHNR, CDR2 FQNEAQ (reference sequence). This CDR3 has 17 amino acids. The CDR3: CASSSLGQGFGRGELFF. The DNA for the CDR3 is TGTGCCAGCAGCTCCCTGGGACAGGGGTTCGGGCGCGGGGAGCTGTTTTTT.

This clone occurred once. This chain connects TRBV18 to TRBJ1-6; 7 bases align to TRBD1. V dropped 2 bases and J dropped 7; count of bases not matched to a gene: 5. CDR3 length: 15 residues. Germline assignment: CDR1 KGHSH and CDR2 LQKENI. CDR3 residues: CASSPVGQSNSPLHF. DNA for the CDR3: TGTGCCAGCTCACCAGTGGGACAGAGCAATTCACCCCTCCACTTT.

The V gene is TRBV7-2, the J gene TRBJ1-5; D uncertain. V dropped 2 bases and J dropped 7 bases, with 15 bases sitting between them. This CDR3 has 15 residues. CDR1 SGHTA and CDR2 FQGNSA come from the germline V gene. The CDR3 coding sequence is TGTGCCAGCAGCTTATTCTTAATATCGGGGCAGCCCCAGCATTTT. This encodes CASSLFLISGQPQHF.

The rearrangement joins TRBV6-1 to TRBJ2-1; TRBD1 matches 9 bases. The V and J ends lost 1 base and 6 bases, in that order; junction bases with no gene match: 4. Germline V lookup: CDR1 MNHNS, CDR2 SASEGT. The CDR3 contains 15 residues. The CDR3 bases are TGTGCCAGCAGTGAAGACAGGGGGCCTCTCAATGAGCAGTTCTTC. Translating it yields CASSEDRGPLNEQFF.